This record looks at one T cell receptor beta chain sequence and its context. This clone's antigen is unknown. No qualities accompany the bases; no much larger clone lies one base away. In the prospective study, participants were 18 to 89 years old, resided in 24 geographic areas of the United States, and were enrolled through a virtual design. Cohort assignment in the prospective study relied on participant-reported clinical history from a screening survey and a study questionnaire. Each participant in the prospective study had whole blood, serum and a nasopharyngeal or oropharyngeal swab collected by mobile phlebotomists. Prospective study participants could optionally give additional blood draws and questionnaires over an approximately 2-month period. Prospective study blood samples were shipped either frozen or at room temperature before DNA extraction. The data originate from a study of blood T cell repertoires in COVID-19 (dated by TCRdb to 2018 to 2021). About the investigation overall: Collaborator samples came from the United States, Italy and Spain and covered acute and convalescent phases of COVID-19. The prospective study material was composed of cDNA or gDNA derived from T cells, B-cell-depleted T cells, or PBMCs. Nearly every sample came with metadata listing a de-identified subject ID, COVID-19 status, age in years and sex. Samples were obtained from the ongoing ImmuneRACE study (first 160 participants) and from over a thousand subjects provided by 6 global collaborators. Where available, HLA class I and class II types were obtained from metadata supplied by the sample provider rather than from assay-based typing. The repertoires were released in a freely available public database intended as a resource for research on the immune response to SARS-CoV-2. Deeply sampled blood TCRbeta repertoires from subjects exposed to, actively infected with, or recovered from COVID-19 were included in the dataset. The investigation overall reported the following: How much clinical and demographic metadata was included differed by source and by participant, and the metadata was provided uncurated.

TCRbeta CDR3 regions were amplified from genomic DNA by means of the immunoSEQ Assay, a bias-controlled multiplex PCR. In the source study's methods: Nucleated cell counts per sample were estimated from amplification of reference gene primers within the assay. To quantify the absolute abundance of each unique TCRbeta CDR3 rearrangement, sequence reads were collapsed and filtered. For each sample, productive Simpson clonality was calculated by taking the square root of Simpson's diversity index across productive rearrangements. TCRdb obtained this table from immuneACCESS and retained in-frame rearrangements with V and J assigned. These tables miss some clones; where compared with another copy, unresolved V genes account for less than half of the shortfall, and the remainder is unexplained. The V and J calls and clone size come from that table; D and trimming were worked out from the DNA. Recorded for this sample are 230,000 or so clones; more than 80% of them occurred a single time. The ten largest clones take up over 3% of the sample.

Reading from cysteine to phenylalanine, the CDR3 counts 14 amino acids. The read is trimmed to its CDR3 DNA, 42 bases read in frame from base 1. V is trimmed back by 5 bases and J by 7 bases, and the junction contains 8 bases that no gene match accounts for. The germline V gene (reference sequence) gives CDR1 as GTSNPN and CDR2 as SVGIG. This receptor chain uses TRBV30 and TRBJ2-2, with 9 bases matching TRBD2. The sequencing input was PBMCs or T cells enriched from blood (not recorded which). This TCR was sampled from a woman aged 35 to 49 with acute COVID-19. In nucleotide form, the sequence is TGTGCCTGGCAGCGGGGGGTATCGGTCGGGGAGCTGTTTTTT. Its protein reads: CAWQRGVSVGELFF.